The clone carrying this T cell receptor (beta chain) was observed a handful of times. These data belong to a study of blood T cell repertoires in COVID-19. Study in general: Some COVID-19 samples were acute and others convalescent; all came from the United States, Italy and Spain. Nucleic acid was either cDNA or gDNA, and it came from T cells, B-cell-depleted T cells, or PBMCs.

Generated by immunoSEQ multiplex PCR, the TCRdb table keeps only in-frame clones and is missing some. The table records about 250,000 clones, about four fifths of them present only once. The TCR comes from a man of 80 years or more with acute or convalescent COVID-19. The sequencing input was peripheral blood.

CDR3 DNA: TGTGCCATCGCAACCCAGGGGACCGCCTACGAGCAGTACTTC. Protein sequence: CAIATQGTAYEQYF. The chain joins TRBV10-3 to TRBJ2-7; perhaps TRBD1 as D (6 bases). CDR1 is ENHRY, CDR2 SYGVKD, per germline. With 8 bases removed from V and 2 bases from J, the gap between germline ends came to 16 bases. This CDR3 has 14 amino acids.